This record looks at one TCR beta chain sequence and its context. Its antigen is not identified. This sample stems from a study of cytomegalovirus exposure and HLA in healthy donors. Study-level results: About 87% or about 30% of the time was how often most TCR beta V segments were productive, according to an earlier analysis.

The study ran its PCR with 60 Vbeta and 13 Jbeta primers. Using immunoSEQ multiplex PCR, the repertoire was profiled, and TCRdb retains in-frame clones only, with some absent. This table has 150,000 to 200,000 clones, roughly 82% appearing once. This CDR3 has 12 amino acids. Germline loops: CDR1 MNHEY, CDR2 SMNVEV (reference sequence). V was pared by 7 bases and J by 8 bases, with 7 bases of the junction left unmatched. This chain joins TRBV27 and TRBJ1-2, with 7 bases matching TRBD1. Sequenced: PBMCs. This clonotype was obtained from a woman aged 50 to 60 in good health and CMV-seropositive. The CDR3 region has the DNA TGTGCCAGCATGTCACAGGGGTTAGGCTACACCTTC. Translation: CASMSQGLGYTF.